A single sample is the source of the 4 T cell receptor beta chains below, sequenced in a study of T cells in narcolepsy. Libraries were prepared by immunoSEQ multiplex PCR; TCRdb keeps only in-frame clonotypes and omits some of them. The table shows more than 8,000 clones, with 60% to 80% occurring only once. The sample consisted of CD45RA- memory CD8+ T cells from PBMCs. The receptors come from a human donor with narcolepsy.

The J gene is TRBJ2-5, the V gene TRBV7-9; D possibly matches TRBD1 or TRBD2 (5 bases each). The CDR3 length is 13 residues. Germline V gene data show CDR1 as SEHNR and CDR2 as FQNEAQ (reference sequence). The germline V and J ends were trimmed by 5 bases and 11 bases, with 18 bases remaining between them. As DNA, the CDR3 is TGTGCCAGCAGCGTACAGGCCCGGGGTGAGCAGTACTTC. Its protein product is CASSVQARGEQYF.

The chain has TRBV4-2 and TRBJ1-2; weak D call: TRBD1 (5 bases). The CDR3 runs to 15 residues. Trimming shortened V by 3 bases and J by 8 bases, and 19 bases separated the two germline ends. Germline V CDR1 and CDR2: LGHNA, YNFKEQ. CDR3 sequence: CASSQIGTLAEGYTF. CDR3 nucleotides: TGTGCCAGCAGCCAGATAGGGACCCTCGCCGAGGGCTACACCTTC.

The V gene is TRBV7-9, the J gene TRBJ2-1; D is unclear. Between the trimmed V and J ends, which lost 1 base and 6 bases, there was a span of 13 bases. The CDR3 has 15 amino acids. Germline-derived CDR1 and CDR2 are SEHNR and FQNEAQ (reference sequence). In DNA form, the CDR3 reads TGTGCCAGCAGCTTAGTCCTAAATAGAGGCAATGAGCAGTTCTTC. It specifies CASSLVLNRGNEQFF.

V gene TRBV4-1 combines with J gene TRBJ2-5, with TRBD1 matching 12 bases. Germline V gene lookup returns CDR1 MGHRA and CDR2 YSYEKL. The CDR3 has 18 amino acids. Trimming cost V 3 bases and J 5 bases; bases outside gene matches: 13. The CDR3 bases are TGCGCCAGCAGCCAGGGGACAGGGGGCGATCTCTCGTGGGAGACCCAGTACTTC. This encodes CASSQGTGGDLSWETQYF.